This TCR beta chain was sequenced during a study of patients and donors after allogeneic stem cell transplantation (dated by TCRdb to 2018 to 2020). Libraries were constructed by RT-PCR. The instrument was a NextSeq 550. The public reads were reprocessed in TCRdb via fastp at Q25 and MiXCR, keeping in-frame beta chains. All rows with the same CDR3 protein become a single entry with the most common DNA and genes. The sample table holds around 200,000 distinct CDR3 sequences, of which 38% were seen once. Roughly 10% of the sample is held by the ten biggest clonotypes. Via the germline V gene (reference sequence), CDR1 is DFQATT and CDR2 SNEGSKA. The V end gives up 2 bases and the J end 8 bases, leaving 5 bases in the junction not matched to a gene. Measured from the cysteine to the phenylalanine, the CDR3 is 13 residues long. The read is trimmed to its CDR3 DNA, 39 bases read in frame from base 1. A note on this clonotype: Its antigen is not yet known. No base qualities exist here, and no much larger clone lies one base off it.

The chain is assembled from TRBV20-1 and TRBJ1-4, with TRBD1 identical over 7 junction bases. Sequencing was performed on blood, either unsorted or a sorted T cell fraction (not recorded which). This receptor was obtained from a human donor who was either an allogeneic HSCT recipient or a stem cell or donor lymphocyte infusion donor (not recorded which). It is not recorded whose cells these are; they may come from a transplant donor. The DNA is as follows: TGCAGTGCTAGATCCGGGACAGCCGAAAAACTGTTTTTT. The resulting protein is CSARSGTAEKLFF.